Shown below are 29 T cell receptor beta chains from a single sample sequenced in a study of blood T cell repertoires in COVID-19. Here immunoSEQ multiplex PCR was the method, and the copy in TCRdb shows in-frame clones only, minus some. This sample has approximately 150,000 clones, with approximately 89% found just once. Material for sequencing was peripheral blood. The receptors derive from a human donor in a cohort sampled during active COVID-19.

The J gene is TRBJ2-5, the V gene TRBV5-1; TRBD1 matches 9 bases. The CDR3 runs to 15 residues. Trimming cost V 4 bases and J 2 bases; bases outside gene matches: 6. Per the germline V gene, CDR1 is SGHRS and CDR2 is YFSETQ. CDR3 DNA sequence: TGCGCCAGCAGCCGGGGACAGGGACCGCAAGAGACCCAGTACTTC. This gives the protein CASSRGQGPQETQYF.

This clone was detected only once. The V gene is TRBV10-2, the J gene TRBJ1-1, with D possibly matching TRBD1 (5 bases). V lost 4 bases and J 7 bases, leaving 16 bases between the germline ends. CDR3 length: 14 residues. Germline V CDR1 and CDR2: WSHSY, SAAADI. The CDR3 bases are TGCGCCAGCAGTGTGCTCCAGGGTAACGGTGAAGCTTTCTTT. Amino acids: CASSVLQGNGEAFF.

The chain is built from TRBV25-1 and TRBJ2-3; TRBD2 matches at 10 bases. This CDR3 has 15 residues. The V gene's germline CDR1 is MGHDK and CDR2 SYGVNS. The ends lost 7 bases at V and 2 bases at J; junction bases unmatched: 6. The CDR3 protein is CASMLAGGITDTQYF. Written as DNA, the CDR3 is TGTGCCAGCATGTTAGCGGGGGGAATCACAGATACGCAGTATTTT.

V is TRBV3-1 (or the pseudogene TRBV3-2) and J is TRBJ2-5; TRBD1 matches at 7 bases. V dropped 4 bases and J dropped 2; count of bases not matched to a gene: 7. The CDR3 contains 15 residues. CDR1 LGHDT and CDR2 YNNKEL come from the germline V gene (reference sequence). The CDR3 DNA is TGTGCCAGCAGCCCCCTCGGGACAGAACAAGAGACCCAGTACTTC. Protein sequence: CASSPLGTEQETQYF.

The chain carries TRBV21-1 and TRBJ1-1; the table's D gene call, TRBD1, was not cross checked with the DNA. TRBV21-1 is assigned pseudogene status. This CDR3 contains 12 residues. In DNA, the CDR3 is TGTGCCCCCCGGGACAGGATCACTGAAGCTTTCTTT. Translating gives CAPRDRITEAFF.

This sequence joins TRBV18 and TRBJ2-7, with TRBD2 matching over 7 bases. The CDR3 is 13 residues long. Germline CDR1 and CDR2: KGHSH and LQKENI. Unmatched junction bases numbered 0, after V lost 1 base and J lost 3 bases. This CDR3 is CASSPQRDYEQYF. The DNA for the CDR3 is TGTGCCAGCTCACCACAGCGGGACTACGAGCAGTACTTC.

The chain joins TRBV3-1 (or the pseudogene TRBV3-2) to TRBJ1-4; 8 bases are a match to TRBD1. This CDR3 has 17 amino acids. Germline CDR1 reads LGHDT; CDR2 reads YNNKEL (reference sequence). Trimming removed 4 bases from V and 8 bases from J; junction bases left unmatched: 15. CDR3 sequence (DNA): TGTGCCAGCAGCCCGTACCCCGCCAGGGGGCTAAGGGAAAAACTGTTTTTT. Translating it yields CASSPYPARGLREKLFF.

The chain joins TRBV3-1 (or the pseudogene TRBV3-2) to TRBJ1-1, with D unresolved. Trimming removed 4 bases from V and 2 bases from J, with 8 bases in between. The V gene's germline CDR1 is LGHDT and CDR2 YNNKEL (reference sequence). This CDR3 is 13 amino acids long. The DNA of the CDR3 is TGTGCCAGCAGCCCCCGGGGTAACACTGAAGCTTTCTTT. Translation: CASSPRGNTEAFF.

This clone was detected only once. The chain employs TRBV11-2 and TRBJ2-5; TRBD2 agrees at 9 bases. V lost 5 bases to trimming and J lost 1 base; unmatched junction nucleotides: 5. Germline V lookup: CDR1 SGHAT, CDR2 FQNNGV. The CDR3 sequence is 15 residues long. CDR3 sequence: CASSPAGGIQETQYF. In nucleotides, the CDR3 is TGTGCCAGCAGCCCCGCGGGGGGGATCCAAGAGACCCAGTACTTC.

Only one count was recorded for this clone. The chain recombines TRBV6-5 with TRBJ1-5; 10 bases map to TRBD1. CDR3 length: 15 amino acids. The trim removed 9 bases at V and 4 bases at J, leaving 9 bases unmatched. The germline CDR1 and CDR2 sequences are MNHEY and SVGAGI. CDR3 in DNA: TGTGCCAGTCTGACAGGGGGCGCGTGGAATCAGCCCCAGCATTTT. Encoded protein: CASLTGGAWNQPQHF.

J is TRBJ1-3 and V is TRBV5-4; D not resolved. This CDR3 comprises 16 residues. In germline, CDR1 is SGHNT, CDR2 YYREEE (reference sequence). The V gene lost 0 bases and the J gene lost 0 bases, with 10 bases spanning the gap. In nucleotides, the CDR3 is TGTGCCAGCAGCTTGGACGGGAGCCACTCTGGAAACACCATATATTTT. Its translation: CASSLDGSHSGNTIYF.

This chain connects TRBV12-3 or TRBV12-4 to TRBJ2-5, with TRBD2 identical over 9 bases. V shed 6 bases and J 7 bases; nucleotides not matched to a gene: 6. This CDR3 region has 13 residues. The CDR3 DNA reads TGTGCCAGCAGAAGACTAGCGGAAGGGACCCAGTACTTC. Its protein product is CASRRLAEGTQYF.

The chain couples TRBV19 to TRBJ2-1; D is undetermined. With 3 bases removed from V and 3 bases from J, the gap between germline ends came to 6 bases. The germline V gene encodes CDR1 LNHDA and CDR2 SQIVND (reference sequence). The CDR3 is made up of 13 amino acids. CDR3 in amino acids: CASSINSYNEQFF. CDR3 coding DNA: TGTGCCAGTAGTATTAACAGCTACAATGAGCAGTTCTTC.

The rearrangement links TRBV25-1 to TRBJ2-1; D gene unclear. Germline CDR1 reads MGHDK; CDR2 reads SYGVNS. V gave up 3 bases and J gave up 4 bases, with 4 bases separating them. This CDR3 is built from 12 residues. The CDR3, as DNA: TGTGCCAGCAGTGACGGGTACAATGAGCAGTTCTTC. It specifies CASSDGYNEQFF.

V usage is TRBV28 and J usage is TRBJ1-2, with TRBD1 as a possible D gene (5 bases). Trimming stripped 6 bases from V and 1 base from J, with 12 bases between. Germline V gives CDR1 MDHEN, CDR2 SYDVKM. This CDR3 is built from 14 residues. CDR3 sequence (DNA): TGTGCCAGCAGGGGGGGAGGGGATAACTATGGCTACACCTTC. Translated, it gives CASRGGGDNYGYTF.

The chain combines TRBV21-1 with TRBJ1-2. TRBV21-1 represents a pseudogene. CDR3 length equals 12 residues. The CDR3 region has the DNA TGTGCCAGCATCGTCGGGGTTTTTGGCTACACCTTC. This gives the protein CASIVGVFGYTF.

The gene calls are TRBV10-3 and TRBJ1-1; D unclear. V lost 3 bases and J 3 bases, leaving 5 bases between the germline ends. Per the germline V gene, CDR1 is ENHRY and CDR2 is SYGVKD. There are 12 residues in the CDR3. The CDR3 DNA sequence: TGTGCCATCAGTGACGGAGACACTGAAGCTTTCTTT. Translating gives CAISDGDTEAFF.

In the case of this clone: A read error may produce the germline difference seen at one junction end. This chain links TRBV7-7 with TRBJ2-2; tentative D call: TRBD2 (6 bases). CDR3 length equals 15 residues. Germline V gene data show CDR1 as SSHAT and CDR2 as FNYEAQ (reference sequence). The CDR3 sequence: CASSRTGVGTGELFF. The CDR3 bases are TGTGCTAGCAGCAGAACGGGGGTTGGCACCGGGGAGCTGTTTTTT.

The chain recombines TRBV5-6 with TRBJ2-3, with D maybe TRBD2 (6 bases). V lost 1 base to trimming and J lost 3 bases, with 6 bases between them. The germline CDR1 and CDR2 sequences are SGHDT and YYEEEE. The CDR3 runs 13 residues. As DNA, the CDR3 is TGTGCCAGCAGCTTGAGCGGGACAGATACGCAGTATTTT. It is translated as CASSLSGTDTQYF.

The chain is built from TRBV19 and TRBJ2-1; 16 bases align to TRBD2. The V segment lost 5 bases and the J segment 8 bases; nucleotides outside the gene matches: 6. Germline V lookup: CDR1 LNHDA, CDR2 SQIVND (reference sequence). This CDR3 region has 16 residues. CDR3 DNA: TGTGCCAGTAGTGGGACTAGCGGGGGGGCTGGGGATGAGCAGTTCTTC. This codes for CASSGTSGGAGDEQFF. Combining the CDR3 with reference TRBV19 and TRBJ2-1 gives the whole variable domain DGGITQSPKYLFRKEGQNVTLSCEQNLNHDAMYWYRQDPGQGLRLIYYSQIVNDFQKGDIAEGYSVSREKKESFPLTVTSAQKNPTAFYLCASSGTSGGAGDEQFFGPGTRLTVL.

The V and J genes are TRBV7-3 and TRBJ2-3; D gene unclear. CDR3 length equals 14 residues. Germline V gene data show CDR1 as SGHTA and CDR2 as FQGTGA. The V gene lost 2 bases and the J gene lost 3 bases, with 9 bases spanning the gap. The CDR3 spells CASSLRVVTDTQYF. In DNA form, the CDR3 reads TGTGCCAGCAGCTTACGAGTAGTGACAGATACGCAGTATTTT.

CDR3 in amino acids: CASSQLAGETQYF. DNA for the CDR3: TGCGCCAGCAGCCAGCTAGCGGGGGAGACCCAGTACTTC. The chain carries TRBV4-3 and TRBJ2-5; the match to TRBD2 covers 9 bases. The junction had 1 base not matched to a gene; V was cut back by 3 bases and J by 5 bases. The CDR3 extends over 13 amino acids. The V gene's germline CDR1 is LGHNA and CDR2 YSLEER.

The rearrangement links TRBV7-9 to TRBJ1-2; 7 bases match TRBD1. This CDR3 contains 16 residues. Germline trimming cut 5 bases from V and 1 base from J; bases unmatched to any gene: 10. From germline, CDR1 is SEHNR and CDR2 FQNEAQ (reference sequence). The CDR3 region has the DNA TGTGCCAGCAGCGCGGGACAGCGCTACATTAACTATGGCTACACCTTC. It specifies CASSAGQRYINYGYTF.

The chain joins TRBV19 to TRBJ1-2; no clear D. Trimming left V 5 bases short and J 0 bases short, with 16 bases between. This CDR3 contains 16 residues. Germline lookup yields CDR1 LNHDA and CDR2 SQIVND (reference sequence). The CDR3 sequence: CASSPLLSRANYGYTF. The CDR3 nucleotides are TGTGCCAGTAGTCCCCTCTTGAGCCGAGCTAACTATGGCTACACCTTC.

The genes are TRBV5-1 and TRBJ2-3, with D uncertain. Trimming shortened V by 2 bases and J by 1 base, and 8 bases separated the two germline ends. Looked up from germline, CDR1 is SGHRS and CDR2 is YFSETQ. CDR3 size: 14 residues. The CDR3 nucleotides are TGCGCCAGCAGCTTTAGTGCCGGCACAGATACGCAGTATTTT. This codes for CASSFSAGTDTQYF.

This clone has only one observation. This chain links TRBV7-2 with TRBJ2-5; D is undetermined. The germline gives CDR1 SGHTA, CDR2 FQGNSA. This CDR3 contains 15 residues. The V end lost 2 bases, the J end lost 4 bases, and 14 bases lay between the germline ends. CDR3 region: CASSLQVGPAETQYF. CDR3 in DNA: TGTGCCAGCAGCTTACAGGTTGGCCCCGCAGAGACCCAGTACTTC.

This chain links TRBV20-1 with TRBJ1-1, with D tentatively TRBD1 (6 bases). CDR1 and CDR2 (germline): DFQATT, SNEGSKA (reference sequence). V lost 3 bases to trimming and J lost 0 bases, with 17 bases between them. This CDR3 has 16 residues. The CDR3 protein is CSASPIATGLNTEAFF. The CDR3 region has the DNA TGCAGTGCTAGTCCAATAGCCACAGGGTTGAACACTGAAGCTTTCTTT.

The chain employs TRBV12-5 and TRBJ2-5; the D is unclear. With 0 bases removed from V and 5 bases from J, the gap between germline ends came to 10 bases. This CDR3 has 14 amino acids. CDR1 is LGHNT and CDR2 is FRNRAP in the germline V gene. The CDR3 nucleotides read TGTGCTAGTGGTTTGGTCGGCGGTTCGGAGACCCAGTACTTC. As protein: CASGLVGGSETQYF.

Only one count was recorded for this clone. As DNA, the CDR3 is TGTGCCAGTAGTATGGACAGGGGCGGACGGGACAGTGAAGCTTTCTTT. This encodes CASSMDRGGRDSEAFF. V gene TRBV19 combines with J gene TRBJ1-1, with 9 bases aligning to TRBD1. The CDR3 runs 16 residues. CDR1 LNHDA and CDR2 SQIVND come from the germline V gene (reference sequence). V shed 3 bases, J shed 7 bases, and the junction held 12 bases outside the gene matches.